What follows are 21 T cell receptor beta chains derived from one specimen sequenced in a study of shared clonotypes between healthy human individuals. Using immunoSEQ multiplex PCR, the repertoire was profiled, and TCRdb retains in-frame clones only, with some absent. The profile covers some 800,000 clones, with 92% appearing a single time and 24% taken by the ten largest. Terminally differentiated effector memory CD45RA+ cells were excluded from the naive CD8 cells, which were CD45RO-negative and positively selected for CCR7. Sequenced material: naive CD8+ T cells sorted from blood. These receptors all stem from a young man in good health.

The chain recombines TRBV28 with TRBJ1-2, with a tentative D call TRBD1 (6 bases). This CDR3 region has 13 residues. The germline CDR1 and CDR2 sequences are MDHEN and SYDVKM. Trimming took off 10 bases at V and 7 bases at J, with 19 bases between the two ends. The CDR3 is CATDPGTFSGYTF. The CDR3 nucleotides are TGTGCCACGGACCCCGGGACATTCTCTGGCTACACCTTC.

The chain combines TRBV15 with TRBJ2-1, with TRBD2 matching over 10 bases. CDR1 is LNHNV and CDR2 is YYDKDF in the germline V gene (reference sequence). The length of the CDR3 is 15 residues. Trimming cost V 5 bases and J 7 bases; bases outside gene matches: 8. The CDR3 bases are TGTGCCACCAGCCGCACCGGGACTAGCGTGAATGAGCAGTTCTTC. This sequence encodes CATSRTGTSVNEQFF.

This clone was detected only once. The V call is TRBV29-1, the J call TRBJ2-7; 9 bases agree with TRBD2. The ends lost 2 bases at V and 3 bases at J; junction bases unmatched: 11. This CDR3 spans 16 amino acids. Germline V CDR1 and CDR2: SQVTM, ANQGSEA. CDR3 coding DNA: TGCAGCGTTGAATTCTCTAGGGGTAGCGGGGGCTACGAGCAGTACTTC. Residues: CSVEFSRGSGGYEQYF.

This chain connects TRBV27 to TRBJ2-7, with 7 bases identical to TRBD2. Germline V gene lookup returns CDR1 MNHEY and CDR2 SMNVEV (reference sequence). J lost 2 bases, V lost 5 bases, and 6 bases had no gene match. This CDR3 is 14 amino acids long. CDR3 sequence: CASSPTSLAYEQYF. CDR3 DNA: TGTGCCAGCAGTCCGACTAGCCTGGCCTACGAGCAGTACTTC.

The CDR3 sequence: CASSLEISQLYF. In nucleotides, the CDR3 is TGTGCCAGCAGCTTAGAGATATCCCAATTGTACTTC. This chain connects TRBV11-2 to TRBJ2-7; D is unresolved. Trimming took off 0 bases at V and 12 bases at J, with 12 bases between the two ends. This CDR3 contains 12 residues. The germline gives CDR1 SGHAT, CDR2 FQNNGV.

This clone has a handful of counts. J is TRBJ2-1 and V is TRBV27; no clear D gene. V was cut by 1 base and J by 5 bases, with 12 bases left in between. The germline CDR1 and CDR2 sequences are MNHEY and SMNVEV (reference sequence). The length of the CDR3 is 15 residues. CDR3 DNA: TGTGCCAGCAGTTTATTGGGCCCGGCGGACAATGAGCAGTTCTTC. This encodes CASSLLGPADNEQFF.

The chain has TRBV7-3 and TRBJ2-3; 11 positions agree with TRBD2. Germline V lookup: CDR1 SGHTA, CDR2 FQGTGA. The CDR3 runs to 16 residues. Losses at the gene ends were 4 bases for V and 3 bases for J; bases not matched to a gene: 6. The CDR3 spells CASSSRLAGRTDTQYF. The DNA of the CDR3 is TGTGCCAGCAGCTCTCGACTAGCGGGGAGAACAGATACGCAGTATTTT.

The rearrangement uses TRBV7-9 and TRBJ2-7; D is perhaps TRBD2 (5 bases). V was pared by 7 bases and J by 0 bases, with 16 bases between. Germline values: CDR1 SEHNR, CDR2 FQNEAQ (reference sequence). The CDR3 covers 15 residues. The DNA of the CDR3 is TGTGCCAGCACGATATTTTCGGGATCCTCCTACGAGCAGTACTTC. Translation: CASTIFSGSSYEQYF.

The chain is built from TRBV28 and TRBJ2-7; the D gene is possibly TRBD1 (5 bases). The CDR3 sequence is 17 residues long. The germline V gene has CDR1 MDHEN and CDR2 SYDVKM. Trimming pared 5 bases from V and 2 bases from J, leaving 22 bases between. This CDR3 is CASSPRRTGALAYEQYF. The CDR3 DNA reads TGTGCCAGCAGTCCCCGCCGTACAGGAGCTTTAGCCTACGAGCAGTACTTC.

This rearrangement joins TRBV5-4 to TRBJ2-7; D ambiguous. Germline CDR1 reads SGHNT; CDR2 reads YYREEE (reference sequence). There are 14 residues in the CDR3. V lost 2 bases to trimming and J lost 2 bases, with 11 bases between them. This chain's CDR3 is CASSFNGRTYEQYF. The CDR3 coding sequence is TGTGCCAGCAGCTTTAATGGACGAACCTACGAGCAGTACTTC.

This chain joins TRBV9 and TRBJ2-1; 12 bases map to TRBD2. The V gene's germline CDR1 is SGDLS and CDR2 YYNGEE. This CDR3 region has 16 residues. V dropped 5 bases and J dropped 7; count of bases not matched to a gene: 10. DNA of the CDR3: TGTGCCAGCAGAGGGGAGACTAGCGGGAGCAAGAATGAGCAGTTCTTC. Amino acid sequence: CASRGETSGSKNEQFF.

The V gene is TRBV18, the J gene TRBJ2-3, with D uncertain. The CDR3 runs to 14 residues. The germline gives CDR1 KGHSH, CDR2 LQKENI. V was clipped by 3 bases and J by 0 bases, with 7 bases between them. CDR3 sequence: CASSPERSTDTQYF. The CDR3 coding sequence is TGTGCCAGCTCACCGGAAAGGAGCACAGATACGCAGTATTTT.

CDR3 amino acids: CASSSRTGTDIQYF. The CDR3 DNA reads as TGTGCCAGCAGCTCACGGACAGGGACGGACATTCAGTACTTC. The chain carries TRBV9 and TRBJ2-4, with TRBD1 matching 8 bases. V was clipped by 4 bases and J by 8 bases; unmatched bases: 8. Germline lookup yields CDR1 SGDLS and CDR2 YYNGEE. The CDR3 sequence is 14 residues long.

This chain joins TRBV5-1 and TRBJ2-7; the D gene is possibly TRBD1 (6 bases). The CDR3 extends over 15 amino acids. The V end was cut by 2 bases, the J end by 2 bases, with 14 bases between. Looked up from germline, CDR1 is SGHRS and CDR2 is YFSETQ. The CDR3 nucleotides are TGCGCCAGCAGCTTTCACGGGACAACTACCTACGAGCAGTACTTC. It is translated as CASSFHGTTTYEQYF.

This clone appeared a single time. This chain connects TRBV2 to TRBJ2-5, with unresolved D. This CDR3 is 14 amino acids long. Between the trimmed V and J ends, which lost 4 bases and 0 bases, there was a span of 9 bases. Germline CDR1 reads SNHLY; CDR2 reads FYNNEI. The CDR3: CASSGSADQETQYF. The CDR3 nucleotides are TGTGCCAGCAGTGGGTCGGCAGACCAAGAGACCCAGTACTTC. Using reference TRBV2 and TRBJ2-5 for the parts outside the CDR3, the full variable domain is EPEVTQTPSHQVTQMGQEVILRCVPISNHLYFYWYRQILGQKVEFLVSFYNNEISEKSEIFDDQFSVERPDGSNFTLKIRSTKLEDSAMYFCASSGSADQETQYFGPGTRLLVL.

The chain joins TRBV27 to TRBJ2-1; 12 positions match TRBD2. V lost 5 bases to trimming and J lost 6 bases; unmatched junction nucleotides: 8. The germline CDR1 and CDR2 sequences are MNHEY and SMNVEV (reference sequence). The CDR3 consists of 16 residues. CDR3 residues: CASSARLAGVINEQFF. DNA for the CDR3: TGTGCCAGCAGTGCTCGACTAGCGGGAGTGATCAATGAGCAGTTCTTC.

The CDR3 spells CASSVPGLASTDTQYF. The CDR3 bases are TGTGCCAGCAGCGTCCCGGGACTGGCTAGCACAGATACGCAGTATTTT. V usage is TRBV7-9 and J usage is TRBJ2-3; D might be TRBD2 (6 bases). The V gene lost 5 bases and the J gene lost 0 bases, with 15 bases spanning the gap. Germline loops: CDR1 SEHNR, CDR2 FQNEAQ (reference sequence). The CDR3 length is 16 residues.

The chain carries TRBV30 and TRBJ2-7, with D perhaps TRBD2 (6 bases). Germline CDR1 reads GTSNPN; CDR2 reads SVGIG (reference sequence). The ends were cut back, 1 base at V and 4 bases at J, with 8 bases in the middle. This CDR3 is built from 12 residues. CDR3 sequence reads: CAWSGRGYEQYF. The CDR3 region has the DNA TGTGCCTGGAGTGGGAGGGGTTACGAGCAGTACTTC.

To note about this clone: The same CDR3 also results from other DNA sequences found in this sample. V usage is TRBV29-1 and J usage is TRBJ2-7; perhaps D is TRBD1 or TRBD2 (5 bases each). The CDR3 extends over 13 amino acids. In germline, CDR1 is SQVTM, CDR2 ANQGSEA. V shed 0 bases and J shed 3 bases, with 9 bases lying between them. CDR3 bases: TGCAGCGTTGAAGAGGGGGAAGGCTACGAGCAGTACTTC. Protein: CSVEEGEGYEQYF.

The chain has TRBV29-1 and TRBJ2-3; 10 bases align to TRBD2. The V and J ends lost 1 base and 3 bases, in that order; junction bases with no gene match: 7. Germline V gene lookup returns CDR1 SQVTM and CDR2 ANQGSEA. The CDR3 contains 16 residues. CDR3 DNA sequence: TGCAGCGTTGAAGGGTTAGCGGGAGGCCCAACAGATACGCAGTATTTT. This gives the protein CSVEGLAGGPTDTQYF.

This sequence joins TRBV5-8 and TRBJ2-5; D is uncertain. Germline V gene lookup returns CDR1 SGHTS and CDR2 YDEGEE. The V end lost 2 bases, the J end lost 4 bases, and 15 bases lay between the germline ends. The CDR3 contains 15 residues. The CDR3 region is CASSFGSAAAETQYF. The CDR3 region has the DNA TGTGCCAGCAGCTTTGGCTCTGCTGCGGCAGAGACCCAGTACTTC.